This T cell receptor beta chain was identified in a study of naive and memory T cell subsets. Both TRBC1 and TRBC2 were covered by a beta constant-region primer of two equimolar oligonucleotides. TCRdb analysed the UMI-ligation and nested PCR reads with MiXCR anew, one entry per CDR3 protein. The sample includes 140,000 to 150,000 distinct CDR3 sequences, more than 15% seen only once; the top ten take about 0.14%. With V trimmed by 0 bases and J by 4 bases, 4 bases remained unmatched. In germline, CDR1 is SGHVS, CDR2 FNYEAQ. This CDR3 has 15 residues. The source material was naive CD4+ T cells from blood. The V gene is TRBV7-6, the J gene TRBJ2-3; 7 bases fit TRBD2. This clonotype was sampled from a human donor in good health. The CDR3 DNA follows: TGTGCCAGCAGCTTAGCGGGAGGGGAGGCAGATACGCAGTATTTT. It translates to CASSLAGGEADTQYF.